Presented here are 19 T cell receptor beta chains from one specimen sequenced in a study of OX40 agonist ivuxolimab in advanced cancers. Only in-frame clones appear in the TCRdb table, and some are missing; sequencing was by immunoSEQ multiplex PCR. The sample records about 40,000 clones, 88% being singletons. Sequencing was performed on CD4+ or CD8+ T cells sorted from blood, taken in a trial of the OX40 agonist ivuxolimab. The receptors come from an adult with an advanced solid tumor such as melanoma, head and neck, liver or kidney cancer.

V gene TRBV28 combines with J gene TRBJ1-5, with 8 bases lining up with TRBD1. V lost 6 bases to trimming and J lost 0 bases; unmatched junction nucleotides: 7. CDR3 length: 16 amino acids. Germline CDR1 reads MDHEN; CDR2 reads SYDVKM. This CDR3 is CASSSDRGGSNQPQHF. The CDR3 DNA reads as TGTGCCAGCAGCTCTGACAGGGGAGGTAGCAATCAGCCCCAGCATTTT.

The CDR3 is CASSLLAGAETQYF. The DNA for the CDR3 is TGTGCCAGCAGCCTACTAGCGGGGGCAGAGACCCAGTACTTC. V is TRBV27 and J is TRBJ2-5, with 11 bases fitting TRBD2. The germline CDR1 and CDR2 sequences are MNHEY and SMNVEV (reference sequence). The CDR3 contains 14 residues. The trim removed 6 bases at V and 4 bases at J, leaving 4 bases unmatched.

The J gene is TRBJ1-2, the V gene TRBV7-8; D possibly corresponds to TRBD1 (5 bases). V lost 4 bases and J lost 6, with 12 bases in between. Germline V gene lookup returns CDR1 SGHVS and CDR2 FQNEAQ. CDR3 size: 13 residues. CDR3 DNA: TGTGCCAGCAGCTCCGCTCGGGGGGATGGCTACACCTTC. This gives the protein CASSSARGDGYTF.

For this clone: One end of the junction fails to match germline, which may point to a read error. The V call is TRBV5-8, the J call TRBJ1-1, with no clear D. In germline, CDR1 is SGHTS, CDR2 YDEGEE. The CDR3 consists of 13 residues. CDR3 sequence: CASSSNPEEEVFF. CDR3 coding DNA: TGTGCCAGCAGCTCAAATCCGGAGGAGGAAGTTTTCTTT.

V and J are TRBV6-5 and TRBJ1-1; D may be TRBD1 (6 bases). The V end was cut by 6 bases, the J end by 3 bases, with 11 bases between. Germline CDR1 is MNHEY and CDR2 is SVGAGI. The CDR3 runs to 13 residues. CDR3 region: CASSHRAYTEAFF. CDR3 sequence (DNA): TGTGCCAGCAGCCACAGGGCCTACACTGAAGCTTTCTTT.

The CDR3 bases are TGTGCCAGTAGTAGGACTCTCTTGAAGAATCAGCCCCAGCATTTT. Translating it yields CASSRTLLKNQPQHF. V gene TRBV19 combines with J gene TRBJ1-5; unclear D gene. V lost 4 bases to trimming and J lost 4 bases, with 14 bases between them. CDR1 and CDR2 (germline): LNHDA, SQIVND (reference sequence). The CDR3 runs to 15 residues.

The rearrangement uses TRBV27 and TRBJ1-1; D perhaps matches TRBD1 (6 bases). V was cut by 5 bases and J by 0 bases, with 10 bases left in between. The CDR3 sequence is 14 residues long. The germline CDR1 and CDR2 sequences are MNHEY and SMNVEV (reference sequence). Here the CDR3 reads CASSTGDMNTEAFF. In DNA form, the CDR3 reads TGTGCCAGCAGTACGGGGGACATGAACACTGAAGCTTTCTTT.

This chain connects TRBV30 to TRBJ2-7, with TRBD1 identical over 8 bases. Germline V lookup: CDR1 GTSNPN, CDR2 SVGIG (reference sequence). This CDR3 spans 15 amino acids. J gave up 2 bases and V 1 base, and 7 bases lay outside the gene matches. The CDR3 protein is CAWSDPTGGTYEQYF. CDR3 nucleotide sequence: TGTGCCTGGAGTGACCCCACAGGGGGGACCTACGAGCAGTACTTC.

V is TRBV4-1 and J is TRBJ1-3; D gene uncertain. Germline loops: CDR1 MGHRA, CDR2 YSYEKL. The V end was cut by 0 bases, the J end by 2 bases, with 11 bases between. This CDR3 spans 16 amino acids. CDR3 bases: TGCGCCAGCAGCCAAGATCCCGGCATTACTGGAAACACCATATATTTT. This translates into CASSQDPGITGNTIYF.

This rearrangement joins TRBV4-1 to TRBJ1-3; D is perhaps TRBD1 (5 bases). The V end lost 1 base, the J end lost 0 bases, and 13 bases lay between the germline ends. Germline V CDR1 and CDR2: MGHRA, YSYEKL. The CDR3 spans 17 residues. The DNA of the CDR3 is TGCGCCAGCAGCCAAGGGGAGTGGGGGAACTCTGGAAACACCATATATTTT. Its translation is CASSQGEWGNSGNTIYF.

This rearrangement joins TRBV9 to TRBJ1-2, with D possibly TRBD1 on 6 matching bases. The CDR3 runs to 14 residues. The germline V and J ends were trimmed by 4 bases and 2 bases, with 12 bases remaining between them. Per the germline V gene, CDR1 is SGDLS and CDR2 is YYNGEE. This CDR3 is CASSPGEGNYGYTF. In nucleotides, the CDR3 is TGTGCCAGCAGCCCAGGGGAGGGGAACTATGGCTACACCTTC.

This clone was counted a single time. The chain carries TRBV15 and TRBJ1-1; D perhaps matches TRBD1 (6 bases). Trimming removed 0 bases from V and 6 bases from J, with 14 bases in between. The CDR3 spans 15 residues. CDR1 is LNHNV and CDR2 is YYDKDF in the germline V gene (reference sequence). The CDR3 sequence is CATSRDRGFGPEAFF. DNA for the CDR3: TGTGCCACCAGCAGAGACAGGGGTTTTGGACCTGAAGCTTTCTTT. Supplemented by reference TRBV15 and TRBJ1-1, the full variable domain reads DAMVIQNPRYQVTQFGKPVTLSCSQTLNHNVMYWYQQKSSQAPKLLFHYYDKDFNNEADTPDNFQSRRPNTSFCFLDIRSPGLGDTAMYLCATSRDRGFGPEAFFGQGTRLTVV.

This chain uses TRBV7-9 with TRBJ2-7; 7 positions match TRBD1. There are 15 residues in the CDR3. Losses at the gene ends were 2 bases for V and 3 bases for J; bases not matched to a gene: 7. The germline V gene has CDR1 SEHNR and CDR2 FQNEAQ (reference sequence). CDR3 sequence (DNA): TGTGCCAGCAGCTTACAGGGGGAATCCTTCTACGAGCAGTACTTC. Its translation: CASSLQGESFYEQYF.

The chain carries TRBV11-2 and TRBJ1-1, with D unresolved. Germline-derived CDR1 and CDR2 are SGHAT and FQNNGV. This CDR3 has 11 residues. The germline V and J ends were trimmed by 5 bases and 4 bases, with 5 bases remaining between them. For the CDR3, the DNA is TGTGCCAGCAGCCTTGGCACTGAAGCTTTCTTT. Its protein product is CASSLGTEAFF.

This chain links TRBV27 with TRBJ1-2, with TRBD1 as a possible D gene (5 bases). Germline V gene lookup returns CDR1 MNHEY and CDR2 SMNVEV (reference sequence). The CDR3 spans 15 residues. Deletions cut 1 base from V and 6 bases from J, with 15 bases between. In DNA form, the CDR3 reads TGTGCCAGCAGTTTATATAGCGGCAGGGAAGATGGCTACACCTTC. Residues: CASSLYSGREDGYTF.

The V call is TRBV4-2, the J call TRBJ1-4; the match to TRBD1 covers 9 bases. CDR3 size: 15 residues. Germline CDR1 reads LGHNA; CDR2 reads YNFKEQ. The J segment lost 7 bases and the V segment lost 5 bases, leaving 8 bases of the junction unmatched. This CDR3 is CASSKPTGGVEKLFF. The CDR3, as DNA: TGTGCCAGCAGCAAACCCACAGGGGGCGTTGAAAAACTGTTTTTT.

The sample holds one count of this clone. The chain is built from TRBV12-5 and TRBJ2-1; 14 bases match TRBD2. V was clipped by 4 bases and J by 5 bases; unmatched bases: 1. Germline V gene data show CDR1 as LGHNT and CDR2 as FRNRAP. The CDR3 is made up of 15 amino acids. The CDR3 loop is CASGSGLAGDNEQFF. In DNA form, the CDR3 reads TGTGCTAGTGGTTCGGGACTAGCGGGAGACAATGAGCAGTTCTTC.

The V call is TRBV27, the J call TRBJ1-2; TRBD1 aligns across 8 bases. Germline V gives CDR1 MNHEY, CDR2 SMNVEV (reference sequence). Unmatched junction bases numbered 9, after V lost 4 bases and J lost 8 bases. This CDR3 spans 14 amino acids. In DNA form, the CDR3 reads TGTGCCAGCAGTTCCTCTCAGGGGGCCTGGGGCTACACCTTC. Residues: CASSSSQGAWGYTF.

The chain carries TRBV27 and TRBJ2-3, with 7 bases matching TRBD2. CDR1 is MNHEY, CDR2 SMNVEV, per germline (reference sequence). CDR3 size: 14 residues. Trimming took 5 bases from V and 6 from J; bases not matched to a gene: 8. The CDR3: CASSEWEGRDTQYF. In DNA, the CDR3 is TGTGCCAGCAGTGAGTGGGAGGGCCGCGATACGCAGTATTTT.